A selection of T cell receptor beta chains follows, all from one sample in a study of Graves' ophthalmopathy and Graves' hyperthyroidism. TCRdb used MiXCR to reprocess the multiplex PCR reads, holding one entry per CDR3 protein. This sample has roughly 700,000 distinct CDR3 sequences; roughly 41% occur once, and the top ten carry about 40%. The material sequenced was peripheral blood. These receptor sequences come from an adult man with Graves' ophthalmopathy. Each CDR3 is given with its conserved first and last residue. Fields, in order: CDR3 DNA, CDR3 protein, CDR3 length, clone size, D gene, V gene, J gene. The D gene is left open where the match is weak. Not all rows give a size; the values are once, few, many and, for expanded clones, a class.

CDR3nt: TGTGCCAGCACCCGGACAGGGGACTACACCTTC; CDR3aa: CASTRTGDYTF; len: 11; abundance: -; d_gene: TRBD1; v_gene: TRBV12-3/TRBV12-4; j_gene: TRBJ1-2
CDR3nt: TGCAGCGTATGGAAGAATGAAAAACTGTTTTTT; CDR3aa: CSVWKNEKLFF; len: 11; abundance: many; d_gene: -; v_gene: TRBV29-1; j_gene: TRBJ1-4
CDR3nt: TGCAGTGCTAGGATACTAGCGGGTCATTACGAGCAGTGCTTC; CDR3aa: CSARILAGHYEQCF; len: 14; abundance: -; d_gene: TRBD2; v_gene: TRBV20-1; j_gene: TRBJ2-7
CDR3nt: TGTGCCACCAGTGACCATCCTAGCGGGGGGGCTTCAGATACGCAGTATTTT; CDR3aa: CATSDHPSGGASDTQYF; len: 17; abundance: -; d_gene: TRBD2; v_gene: TRBV24-1; j_gene: TRBJ2-3
CDR3nt: TGCAGCGCGCTTGGAGGGCCGGGTTCACCCCTCCACTTT; CDR3aa: CSALGGPGSPLHF; len: 13; abundance: many; d_gene: -; v_gene: TRBV29-1; j_gene: TRBJ1-6
CDR3nt: TGTGCCAGCAGCTTAATAGCCGGGGCCAGCTTCTATGGCTACACCTTC; CDR3aa: CASSLIAGASFYGYTF; len: 16; abundance: -; d_gene: -; v_gene: TRBV7-9; j_gene: TRBJ1-2
CDR3nt: TGTGCCATCACCGGGACACATGGGGAAAAACTGTTTTTT; CDR3aa: CAITGTHGEKLFF; len: 13; abundance: -; d_gene: -; v_gene: TRBV10-3; j_gene: TRBJ1-4
CDR3nt: TGTGCCAGCAGTTACGAGGGATGGGGATATGGCTACACCTTC; CDR3aa: CASSYEGWGYGYTF; len: 14; abundance: -; d_gene: -; v_gene: TRBV2; j_gene: TRBJ1-2
CDR3nt: TGTGCCAGTACTAAACCTCGGAGAGGGGGCGGTCAGCCCCAGCATTTT; CDR3aa: CASTKPRRGGGQPQHF; len: 16; abundance: many; d_gene: TRBD1; v_gene: TRBV19; j_gene: TRBJ1-5
CDR3nt: TGTGCCAGTAGTAGGGCGCCGGGACGGGGGGGGAACACTGAAGCTTTCTTT; CDR3aa: CASSRAPGRGGNTEAFF; len: 17; abundance: -; d_gene: -; v_gene: TRBV11-1; j_gene: TRBJ1-1
CDR3nt: TGTGCCAGCAGCCAAACAAGGGGGTCGGCTAATGAAAAACTGTTTTTT; CDR3aa: CASSQTRGSANEKLFF; len: 16; abundance: -; d_gene: -; v_gene: TRBV4-2; j_gene: TRBJ1-4
CDR3nt: TGTGCCAGCAGTTACAGGACATCTGGAAACACCATATATTTT; CDR3aa: CASSYRTSGNTIYF; len: 14; abundance: -; d_gene: -; v_gene: TRBV2; j_gene: TRBJ1-3
CDR3nt: TGCAGTGCTAGACCGACGGTCAGGGGGCAGGATGGCTACACCTTC; CDR3aa: CSARPTVRGQDGYTF; len: 15; abundance: -; d_gene: TRBD1; v_gene: TRBV20-1; j_gene: TRBJ1-2
CDR3nt: TGTGCCAGCAAGCCACAGCGCGATTCACCCCTCCACTTT; CDR3aa: CASKPQRDSPLHF; len: 13; abundance: many; d_gene: -; v_gene: TRBV2; j_gene: TRBJ1-6
CDR3nt: TGTGCCAGCAGCCTCCCGGGACAGGGGGCGTATGGCTACACCTTC; CDR3aa: CASSLPGQGAYGYTF; len: 15; abundance: many; d_gene: TRBD1; v_gene: TRBV7-9; j_gene: TRBJ1-2
CDR3nt: TGTGCCAGCACTCCTTCGCCGAGAATGATAAGTCCGGGTGGAAACACCATATATTTT; CDR3aa: CASTPSPRMISPGGNTIYF; len: 19; abundance: -; d_gene: -; v_gene: TRBV25-1; j_gene: TRBJ1-3
CDR3nt: TGTGCCAGCACAAGCGCAAGAACGAACTATGGCTACACCTTC; CDR3aa: CASTSARTNYGYTF; len: 14; abundance: many; d_gene: -; v_gene: TRBV9; j_gene: TRBJ1-2
CDR3nt: TGCAGTGCTAACAACGGACAGGGGGCTGGTCATGGCTACACCTTC; CDR3aa: CSANNGQGAGHGYTF; len: 15; abundance: many; d_gene: TRBD1; v_gene: TRBV20-1; j_gene: TRBJ1-2
CDR3nt: TGTGCCAGCAGCTTTAAGGGGGGGCGGACCGGGGAGCTGTTTTTT; CDR3aa: CASSFKGGRTGELFF; len: 15; abundance: once; d_gene: -; v_gene: TRBV25-1; j_gene: TRBJ2-2
CDR3nt: TGCGCCAGCAGTGAGTCGGGTCTAGCGGGAGTTGAGGCCCAGTACTTC; CDR3aa: CASSESGLAGVEAQYF; len: 16; abundance: -; d_gene: TRBD2; v_gene: TRBV10-1; j_gene: TRBJ2-5
CDR3nt: TGTGCCAGCAGTTACCAGGGGGAATCCTACGAGCAGTACTTC; CDR3aa: CASSYQGESYEQYF; len: 14; abundance: few; d_gene: TRBD1; v_gene: TRBV6-6; j_gene: TRBJ2-7
CDR3nt: TGCAGTGCCTCGAAGGGGAGGCCAGATACGCAGTATTTT; CDR3aa: CSASKGRPDTQYF; len: 13; abundance: once; d_gene: -; v_gene: TRBV20-1; j_gene: TRBJ2-3
CDR3nt: TGCAGCGCCGGGACAGGTGGGACCCAGTACTTC; CDR3aa: CSAGTGGTQYF; len: 11; abundance: -; d_gene: TRBD1; v_gene: TRBV29-1; j_gene: TRBJ2-5
CDR3nt: TGTGCCAGCAGTGGAGACTTCGCGAACACCGGGGAGCTGTTTTTT; CDR3aa: CASSGDFANTGELFF; len: 15; abundance: many; d_gene: -; v_gene: TRBV25-1; j_gene: TRBJ2-2
CDR3nt: TGCGCCAGCGCTTCTGGACGGGGGGGTTCCACAGATACGCAGTATTTT; CDR3aa: CASASGRGGSTDTQYF; len: 16; abundance: -; d_gene: TRBD2; v_gene: TRBV10-1; j_gene: TRBJ2-3
CDR3nt: TGTGCCAGTAGTATCGGTTTCGGGACCAACTATGGCTACACCTTC; CDR3aa: CASSIGFGTNYGYTF; len: 15; abundance: few; d_gene: -; v_gene: TRBV19; j_gene: TRBJ1-2
CDR3nt: TGCGCCAGCAGCCAAGAGGCCAGCTTGAACACTGAAGCTTTCTTT; CDR3aa: CASSQEASLNTEAFF; len: 15; abundance: -; d_gene: -; v_gene: TRBV7-2; j_gene: TRBJ1-1